Listed below are T cell receptor beta chains from one sample, sequenced in a study of T cells in Graves' hyperthyroidism and ophthalmopathy. TCRdb re-called the multiplex PCR reads with MiXCR, one entry per CDR3 protein. The repertoire holds almost 250,000 distinct CDR3 sequences, with roughly 22% as singletons. Specimen: blood. Source of these receptors: a woman aged 40 to 55 with Graves' ophthalmopathy. CDR3s include the opening cysteine and the closing phenylalanine or tryptophan. Each record gives: J gene, V gene, CDR3 protein.

>TRBJ1-6|TRBV7-2
CASSFVDNSPLHF
>TRBJ2-5|TRBV20-1
CSARHSAGQETQYF
>TRBJ2-7|TRBV19
CASSMTWDSYEQYF
>TRBJ2-7|TRBV6-1
CASRGGLAGVYEQYF
>TRBJ1-1|TRBV12-3/TRBV12-4
CASALETMNTEAFF
>TRBJ2-7|TRBV9
CASSAGTGGPREQYF
>TRBJ2-5|TRBV6-5
CASSSSGTTGTQYF
>TRBJ2-7|TRBV28
CASSSAPRGTASFYEQYF
>TRBJ1-1|TRBV30
CAWSAQGNTEAFF
>TRBJ1-5|TRBV3-1
CASSPYHVQYSNQPQHF
>TRBJ2-2|TRBV5-1
CASSLIIAGGSGELFF
>TRBJ2-7|TRBV28
CASSIDRGDYEQYF
>TRBJ1-2|TRBV24-1
CATSGPTSSYGYTF
>TRBJ2-7|TRBV27
CASRLGWDTGYEQYF
>TRBJ2-7|TRBV28
CASGGGGFYEQYF
>TRBJ2-2|TRBV6-4
CASTPRAGTTSGMNTGELFF
>TRBJ2-7|TRBV18
CASSPSSGRLNEQYF
>TRBJ2-7|TRBV20-1
CSARDSSPRGVISSYEQYF
>TRBJ1-1|TRBV6-1
CAVPPGQNTEAFF
>TRBJ2-7|TRBV7-8
CASSLVGGGRKNYEQYF
>TRBJ2-7|TRBV6-2/TRBV6-3
CASTWTSGSYEQYF
>TRBJ2-5|TRBV20-1
CSAKTSGGPKAAETQYF
>TRBJ1-5|TRBV11-2
CASSLDGGQNQPQHF
>TRBJ1-2|TRBV4-1
CASSQDLTVHYGYIF
>TRBJ2-7|TRBV6-5
CASSYSFFGTGVYEQYF
>TRBJ2-5|TRBV11-2
CASSFSGSEETQYF
>TRBJ2-5|TRBV27
CASGTGTSGNRGETQYF
>TRBJ1-2|TRBV19
CASNADRRNYGYTF
>TRBJ2-2|TRBV7-9
CASSSRQGVTGELFF